Shown below are 5 T cell receptor beta chains from a single sample sequenced in a study of early T cells in non-severe SARS-CoV-2 infection. TCRdb re-called the 5' RACE reads with MiXCR, one entry per CDR3 protein. The sample has more than 25,000 distinct CDR3 sequences, 3.5% to 5.5% seen once. The sequencing used whole blood, collected at baseline. The receptors originated from an adult who was a healthcare worker with PCR-confirmed SARS-CoV-2 infection or an uninfected control (not recorded which).

In its sample, this clonotype was seen many times. The chain carries TRBV6-5 and TRBJ2-7, with D perhaps matching TRBD2 (7 bases). The CDR3 has 16 residues. Germline loops: CDR1 MNHEY, CDR2 SVGAGI. V was cut by 0 bases and J by 7 bases, with 19 bases left in between. CDR3 residues: CASSYSGGPPVGEQYF. The CDR3 region has the DNA TGTGCCAGCAGTTACTCGGGGGGGCCCCCGGTTGGGGAGCAGTACTTC.

This clonotype was detected many times. Here the CDR3 reads CASRGFNSVNEQFF. The CDR3 coding sequence is TGTGCCAGCAGGGGGTTCAACTCGGTAAATGAGCAGTTCTTC. The genes are TRBV27 and TRBJ2-1; D ambiguous. Trimming removed 6 bases at V and 7 bases at J, with 16 bases between. There are 14 residues in the CDR3. Germline assignment: CDR1 MNHEY and CDR2 SMNVEV (reference sequence).

On this clonotype itself: A much larger clonotype is one base distant, so this may be a read error. The chain employs TRBV7-6 and TRBJ2-7; no clear D gene. Per the germline V gene, CDR1 is SGHVS and CDR2 is FNYEAQ. Trimming removed 5 bases from V and 4 bases from J, with 12 bases in between. The CDR3 runs to 13 residues. In nucleotides, the CDR3 is TGTGCCAGCAGCCTTGGTTGGGGTTACGAGCAGTACTTC. It codes for CASSLGWGYEQYF. Based on the CDR3 plus reference TRBV7-6 and TRBJ2-7, the full variable domain is GAGVSQSPRYKVTKRGQDVALRCDPISGHVSLYWYRQALGQGPEFLTYFNYEAQQDKSGLPNDRFSAERPEGSISTLTIQRTEQRDSAMYRCASSLGWGYEQYFGPGTRLTVT.

This clonotype was observed at least ten times. This CDR3 is CATSEPGPKGGNIQYF. CDR3 DNA sequence: TGTGCCACCAGTGAACCGGGACCCAAGGGAGGAAACATTCAGTACTTC. The chain combines TRBV24-1 with TRBJ2-4, with a tentative D call TRBD2 (6 bases). CDR1 and CDR2 from the germline V gene are KGHDR and SFDVKD. The CDR3 is made up of 16 amino acids. V was trimmed by 4 bases and J by 6 bases, leaving 18 bases between them.

There are many counts of this clonotype. The V call is TRBV4-3, the J call TRBJ2-5; TRBD2 might be the D (5 bases). V lost 3 bases, J lost 1 base, and 12 bases lay in between. Germline V lookup: CDR1 LGHNA, CDR2 YSLEER. CDR3 length: 15 amino acids. The CDR3 region is CASSHGNGLQETQYF. In DNA form, the CDR3 reads TGCGCCAGCAGCCACGGCAACGGACTCCAAGAGACCCAGTACTTC.